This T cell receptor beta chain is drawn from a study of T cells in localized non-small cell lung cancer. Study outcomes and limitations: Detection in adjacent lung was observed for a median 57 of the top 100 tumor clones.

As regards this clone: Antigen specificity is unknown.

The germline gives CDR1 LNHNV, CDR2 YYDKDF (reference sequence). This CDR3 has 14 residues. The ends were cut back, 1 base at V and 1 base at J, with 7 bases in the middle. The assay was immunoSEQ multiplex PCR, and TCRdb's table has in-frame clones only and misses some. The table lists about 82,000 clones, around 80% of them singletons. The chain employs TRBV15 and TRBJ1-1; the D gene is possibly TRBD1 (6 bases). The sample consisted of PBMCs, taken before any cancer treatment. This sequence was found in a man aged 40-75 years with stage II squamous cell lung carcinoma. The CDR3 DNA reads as TGTGCCACCAGCAGAGGGGGACAGAACACTGAAGCTTTCTTT. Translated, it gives CATSRGGQNTEAFF. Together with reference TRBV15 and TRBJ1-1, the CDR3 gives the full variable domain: DAMVIQNPRYQVTQFGKPVTLSCSQTLNHNVMYWYQQKSSQAPKLLFHYYDKDFNNEADTPDNFQSRRPNTSFCFLDIRSPGLGDTAMYLCATSRGGQNTEAFFGQGTRLTVV.